This T cell receptor (beta chain) is drawn from a study of cytomegalovirus exposure and HLA in healthy donors. Overall study: Inside one of the first data releases sat around 80 million unique TCRs taken from HLA-typed donors. Study outcomes and limitations: As was reported, the classifier diagnosed cytomegalovirus status with high specificity and sensitivity.

Germline V gene sequence: CDR1 MDHEN, CDR2 SYDVKM. CDR3 length equals 15 residues. V was trimmed by 7 bases and J by 4 bases, leaving 14 bases between them. About this clone itself: Its antigen is still unknown.

The PCR made use of 60 Vbeta and 13 Jbeta primers. Authors' analysis steps: Unique TCR beta chains totaled some 81 million in a later count, with some 10 million of them shared. Libraries were prepared by immunoSEQ multiplex PCR; TCRdb keeps only in-frame clonotypes and omits some of them. V and J calls and clone size follow that table, whereas D and trimming were derived from the DNA. The sample has about 150,000 clones, approximately 80% seen once. The V call is TRBV28, the J call TRBJ1-6, with D unclear. Sequenced sample: PBMCs. This clonotype was sampled from a boy between 2 and 10 years old in good health and CMV-seronegative. CDR3 loop: CASTKRREYNSPLHF. The CDR3 DNA is TGTGCCAGCACCAAAAGGCGGGAATATAATTCACCCCTCCACTTT.